One and the same sample provided the 18 T cell receptor beta chains below, sequenced in a study of Graves' ophthalmopathy and Graves' hyperthyroidism (dated by TCRdb to 2016 to 2019). Sequencing was performed on an Illumina HiSeq 2000. TCR beta CDR3 regions were amplified from RNA transcripts for repertoire sequencing. HTBI primers and the Qiagen OneStep RT-PCR kit were used in a first-round RT-PCR, which was followed by a second-round multiplex PCR, size selection and purification. In-frame beta chains were kept once TCRdb had trimmed the public reads at Q25 with fastp and called clones with MiXCR. Entries that share a CDR3 protein sequence are merged under the most common genes and DNA. The sample table records about 500,000 distinct CDR3 sequences; under 40% of these occur just once. Jointly, the top ten make up about 4.1% of the sample. Material: peripheral blood or thyroid tissue (not recorded which). The origin of the receptors is an adult man with Graves' hyperthyroidism.

Regarding this clonotype: Here the CDR3 omits its conserved ending phenylalanine or tryptophan, so a read error is the likely source. The chain uses TRBV7-9 and TRBJ2-7; 9 bases are a match to TRBD1. This CDR3 region has 14 residues. With V trimmed by 5 bases and J by 6 bases, 8 bases remained unmatched. Germline-derived CDR1 and CDR2 are SEHNR and FQNEAQ (reference sequence). The CDR3 nucleotides are TGTGCCAGCAGCGCGCCGGGACAGGGCCTCGAGCAGTACCTC. This sequence encodes CASSAPGQGLEQYL.

The CDR3 reads CASSPGRGASTGELFF. DNA of the CDR3: TGTGCCAGCAGCCCCGGGCGGGGGGCGTCGACCGGGGAGCTGTTTTTT. This chain uses TRBV7-9 with TRBJ2-2, with 8 bases identical to TRBD2. V trimming: 5 bases; J trimming: 5 bases; junction bases outside the gene matches: 10. The germline CDR1 and CDR2 sequences are SEHNR and FQNEAQ (reference sequence). The CDR3 extends over 16 amino acids.

The chain is built from TRBV14 and TRBJ2-5, with 13 bases aligning to TRBD2. The J call may be faulty, since TRBJ2-1 better matches the DNA end. The V gene's germline CDR1 is SGHDN and CDR2 FVKESK. The CDR3 loop spans 17 amino acids. The CDR3 nucleotides are TGTGCCAGCAGCCAAGAAGAGGGACTAGCGGGATACAATGAGCAGTTCTTC. This gives the protein CASSQEEGLAGYNEQFF.

This chain joins TRBV5-1 and TRBJ2-5; perhaps TRBD2 as D (5 bases). Germline CDR1 reads SGHRS; CDR2 reads YFSETQ. The V and J ends lost 4 bases and 1 base respectively, with 11 bases between them. This CDR3 is built from 14 residues. This chain's CDR3 is CASSAGLGQETQYF. Here the CDR3 DNA reads TGCGCCAGCAGCGCCGGACTGGGCCAAGAGACCCAGTACTTC.

This clonotype was counted at least ten times. The chain combines TRBV6-1 with TRBJ1-1; unclear D gene. CDR1 and CDR2 from the germline V gene are MNHNS and SASEGT. CDR3 size: 17 residues. V lost 7 bases and J 3 bases, leaving 24 bases between the germline ends. In nucleotides, the CDR3 is TGTGCCAGCACCCCCATCGATATCAAGCCACCACACACTGAAGCTTTCTTT. Protein sequence: CASTPIDIKPPHTEAFF.

This clonotype came up many times. CDR3 nucleotide sequence: TGCAGTGCTAGAGATTGGTACAGCGGGTTGGGCACTGAAGCTTTCTTT. It translates to CSARDWYSGLGTEAFF. The V and J genes are TRBV20-1 and TRBJ1-1; D is unresolved. Looked up from germline, CDR1 is DFQATT and CDR2 is SNEGSKA (reference sequence). The CDR3 is 16 residues long. Trimming took off 0 bases at V and 4 bases at J, with 18 bases between the two ends.

The rearrangement uses TRBV29-1 and TRBJ1-1; 7 bases match TRBD1. The CDR3 has 13 amino acids. With 4 bases clipped from V and 1 base from J, the junction kept 3 bases outside the gene matches. Germline values: CDR1 SQVTM, CDR2 ANQGSEA. The DNA of the CDR3 is TGCAGCGTTGTCCGGGACAGGAACACTGAAGCTTTCTTT. Translation gives CSVVRDRNTEAFF.

There are many counts of this clonotype. The rearrangement uses TRBV20-1 and TRBJ2-5; 7 nucleotides align to TRBD2. The germline CDR1 and CDR2 sequences are DFQATT and SNEGSKA (reference sequence). This CDR3 has 14 amino acids. The CDR3 sequence: CSLLSGTFDETQYF. CDR3 bases: TGCAGCTTACTAAGCGGGACCTTCGATGAGACCCAGTACTTC.

The CDR3 coding sequence is TGTGCCAGCAGCGTTGCTGGGCGGCTGAACACTGAAGCTTTCTTT. This codes for CASSVAGRLNTEAFF. This chain links TRBV9 with TRBJ1-1; no firm D call. Trimming pared 2 bases from V and 0 bases from J, leaving 11 bases between. The CDR3 sequence is 15 residues long. The germline gives CDR1 SGDLS, CDR2 YYNGEE.

The V call is TRBV7-2, the J call TRBJ2-6; 8 bases line up with TRBD2. The junction had 3 bases not matched to a gene; V was cut back by 5 bases and J by 18 bases. This CDR3 is 10 amino acids long. Per germline, CDR1 SGHTA and CDR2 FQGNSA. CDR3 nucleotide sequence: TGTGCCAGCAGCCCAACTAGCGGGACTTTC. Protein product: CASSPTSGTF.

This clonotype was observed at least ten times. The chain employs TRBV19 and TRBJ1-2; D unclear. From germline, CDR1 is LNHDA and CDR2 SQIVND (reference sequence). The length of the CDR3 is 12 residues. V was trimmed by 7 bases and J by 4 bases, leaving 10 bases between them. This CDR3 is CASMRSTYGYTF. CDR3 bases: TGTGCCAGTATGCGGAGTACCTATGGCTACACCTTC.

This clonotype was observed at least ten times. This chain connects TRBV7-3 to TRBJ2-7; the match to TRBD2 covers 10 bases. V lost 5 bases, J lost 9 bases, and 13 bases stayed unmatched. CDR3 length equals 15 residues. Germline CDR1 reads SGHTA; CDR2 reads FQGTGA. The CDR3 here is CASSRLAGDYEGQYF. The CDR3 DNA sequence: TGTGCCAGCAGCCGTCTAGCGGGAGATTATGAGGGGCAGTACTTC.

The table lists this clonotype with a few counts. The chain couples TRBV27 to TRBJ2-5, with D perhaps TRBD1 (6 bases). V was trimmed by 5 bases and J by 3 bases, leaving 19 bases between them. This CDR3 region has 16 residues. Germline loops: CDR1 MNHEY, CDR2 SMNVEV (reference sequence). CDR3 loop: CASSPMVGRQEETQYF. CDR3 in DNA: TGTGCCAGCAGTCCTATGGTCGGGCGACAGGAAGAGACCCAGTACTTC.

This clonotype was seen ten or more times. V and J are TRBV29-1 and TRBJ1-1; 7 bases are shared with TRBD1. V trimming: 4 bases; J trimming: 3 bases; junction bases outside the gene matches: 8. Germline CDR1 SQVTM, CDR2 ANQGSEA. CDR3 size: 14 residues. CDR3 DNA: TGCAGCGTTGTAGGTAACAGGGGACACACTGAAGCTTTCTTT. This codes for CSVVGNRGHTEAFF.

Points on this clonotype: The junction differs from germline at one of its ends, possibly a read error. The V call is TRBV25-1, the J call TRBJ1-2; no definite D call. The CDR3 covers 12 residues. Germline-derived CDR1 and CDR2 are MGHDK and SYGVNS. The CDR3 bases are TGTGCCCGCAGCGCCCAGAGCTATGGCTACACCTTC. Protein sequence: CARSAQSYGYTF.

About this clonotype itself: The junction shows a germline mismatch at one end, possibly a read error. The chain carries TRBV2 and TRBJ2-7, with a possible D match to TRBD1 (6 bases). The CDR3 spans 15 residues. Germline V lookup: CDR1 SNHLY, CDR2 FYNNEI. The CDR3 loop reads CASSFAEGGGNEQSF. CDR3 nucleotide sequence: TGTGCCAGCAGTTTCGCCGAAGGGGGTGGGAATGAGCAGTCCTTC.

V and J are TRBV28 and TRBJ2-7, with no clear D. The CDR3 runs 13 residues. Germline CDR1 is MDHEN and CDR2 is SYDVKM. V gave up 3 bases and J gave up 3 bases, with 9 bases separating them. The CDR3 bases are TGTGCCAGCAGTTTGCGGCCGAACTACGAGCAGTACTTC. Its translation: CASSLRPNYEQYF. Looking up the rest from reference TRBV28 and TRBJ2-7 gives the full variable domain: DVKVTQSSRYLVKRTGEKVFLECVQDMDHENMFWYRQDPGLGLRLIYFSYDVKMKEKGDIPEGYSVSREKKERFSLILESASTNQTSMYLCASSLRPNYEQYFGPGTRLTVT.

The chain joins TRBV10-1 to TRBJ2-7, with 10 bases matching TRBD2. The trim removed 6 bases at V and 0 bases at J, leaving 8 bases unmatched. The CDR3 runs 16 residues. Germline assignment: CDR1 WNHNN and CDR2 SYGVQD (reference sequence). The CDR3 reads CASSPLAGRISYEQYF. In DNA, the CDR3 is TGCGCCAGCAGCCCACTAGCGGGAAGGATCTCCTACGAGCAGTACTTC.